This passage covers 10 T cell receptor beta chains from one sample sequenced in a study of T-cell reconstitution after alpha-beta-depleted transplantation in children. Molecular barcoding with unique molecular identifiers was used for the TCRbeta library. A single record per CDR3 protein comes from TCRdb applying MiXCR to the PCR reads. The table lists over 150,000 distinct CDR3 sequences, just under 6.5% of them singletons. This sample comprised PBMCs, obtained before TCRalphabeta/CD19-depleted stem cell transplant. Receptor source: a girl under two years old with combined immunodeficiency, due to receive a stem cell transplant.

This clonotype was counted ten times or more. The chain is built from TRBV5-6 and TRBJ2-2, with D unresolved. Between the trimmed V and J ends, which lost 4 bases and 0 bases, there was a span of 13 bases. Germline lookup yields CDR1 SGHDT and CDR2 YYEEEE. The CDR3 totals 16 residues. In DNA, the CDR3 is TGTGCCAGCAGCAAAACGACTCTCGCGAACACCGGGGAGCTGTTTTTT. This gives the protein CASSKTTLANTGELFF.

This clonotype was seen repeatedly, ten times or more. J is TRBJ2-7 and V is TRBV5-1; 9 bases are a match to TRBD1. CDR3 length: 15 residues. The ends lost 1 base at V and 2 bases at J; junction bases unmatched: 4. Germline V gene sequence: CDR1 SGHRS, CDR2 YFSETQ. CDR3 sequence: CASSLSGQGPYEQYF. The CDR3 bases are TGCGCCAGCAGCTTGTCGGGACAGGGACCCTACGAGCAGTACTTC.

There are many counts of this clonotype. The chain recombines TRBV6-2 or TRBV6-3 with TRBJ2-7, with 8 bases lining up with TRBD1. V lost 2 bases, J lost 4 bases, and 4 bases stayed unmatched. The CDR3 has 14 amino acids. The germline V gene has CDR1 MNHEY and CDR2 SVGEGT. The DNA for the CDR3 is TGTGCCAGCAGTTACACAGGGGGTCTTTACGAGCAGTACTTC. Amino acids: CASSYTGGLYEQYF.

This clonotype was picked up many times. This chain uses TRBV27 with TRBJ2-1; 9 bases are shared with TRBD2. CDR1 is MNHEY and CDR2 is SMNVEV in the germline V gene (reference sequence). This CDR3 spans 16 amino acids. J lost 4 bases, V lost 5 bases, and 9 bases had no gene match. Written as DNA, the CDR3 is TGTGCCAGCAGTCGATTTAGCGGGGGATTATACAATGAGCAGTTCTTC. Amino acid sequence: CASSRFSGGLYNEQFF.

This clonotype has a handful of counts. V gene TRBV5-1 combines with J gene TRBJ2-3, with 7 bases lining up with TRBD1. Germline-derived CDR1 and CDR2 are SGHRS and YFSETQ. V was pared by 4 bases and J by 2 bases, with 10 bases of the junction left unmatched. The CDR3 spans 16 residues. The CDR3: CASSLWGQYPTDTQYF. The CDR3 DNA reads as TGCGCCAGCAGCCTCTGGGGACAGTACCCCACAGATACGCAGTATTTT.

This clonotype was recorded many times. The chain couples TRBV7-8 to TRBJ2-1; a possible D gene is TRBD2 (5 bases). Germline V gene lookup returns CDR1 SGHVS and CDR2 FQNEAQ. V was trimmed by 7 bases and J by 3 bases, leaving 16 bases between them. The CDR3 sequence is 15 residues long. The CDR3 region has the DNA TGTGCCAGCAAGCCTGACTACCTAAACTACAATGAGCAGTTCTTC. It codes for CASKPDYLNYNEQFF.

This clonotype has a count of ten or more. The gene calls are TRBV28 and TRBJ2-1; D tentatively fits TRBD1 or TRBD2 (6 bases each). From germline, CDR1 is MDHEN and CDR2 SYDVKM. The V gene lost 2 bases and the J gene lost 6 bases, with 17 bases spanning the gap. There are 16 residues in the CDR3. CDR3 residues: CASSLGTGRNRNEQFF. The CDR3 DNA follows: TGTGCCAGCAGTTTAGGTACAGGGAGGAACCGCAATGAGCAGTTCTTC. The full variable domain, rest sourced from reference TRBV28 and TRBJ2-1, is DVKVTQSSRYLVKRTGEKVFLECVQDMDHENMFWYRQDPGLGLRLIYFSYDVKMKEKGDIPEGYSVSREKKERFSLILESASTNQTSMYLCASSLGTGRNRNEQFFGPGTRLTVL.

This clonotype was detected ten times or more. CDR3 amino acids: CASSSRLETQYF. The DNA of the CDR3 is TGTGCCAGCAGTTCCCGACTGGAGACCCAGTACTTC. V and J are TRBV12-3 or TRBV12-4 and TRBJ2-5; D unclear. The CDR3 loop spans 12 amino acids. V was shortened by 4 bases and J by 5 bases, with 8 bases between the two germline ends.

This clonotype was recorded many times. This chain connects TRBV27 to TRBJ1-2; no definite D call. Germline V CDR1 and CDR2: MNHEY, SMNVEV (reference sequence). The V end lost 1 base, the J end lost 5 bases, and 14 bases lay between the germline ends. This CDR3 contains 15 residues. Here the CDR3 reads CASSLFPFLWYGYTF. The CDR3, as DNA: TGTGCCAGCAGTTTATTTCCCTTCCTGTGGTATGGCTACACCTTC.

Many counts were recorded for this clonotype. The DNA of the CDR3 is TGTGCCAGCAGCGGGGGGCCCGGCACAGATACGCAGTATTTT. This sequence encodes CASSGGPGTDTQYF. The rearrangement uses TRBV9 and TRBJ2-3; weak D call: TRBD1 (6 bases). V lost 3 bases to trimming and J lost 1 base, with 9 bases between them. The CDR3 loop spans 14 amino acids. Per the germline V gene, CDR1 is SGDLS and CDR2 is YYNGEE.